Listed here are 25 T cell receptor beta chains from one sample, sequenced in a study of control samples from healthy donors and cancer patients. Method: immunoSEQ multiplex PCR; TCRdb's copy keeps in-frame clones and lacks some. The sample has roughly 29,000 clones; 87% are singletons. The sample was formalin-fixed, paraffin-embedded tissue. The source is a female donor with melanoma.

The V and J genes are TRBV24-1 and TRBJ2-5; D is perhaps TRBD1 (5 bases). Trimming cost V 11 bases and J 0 bases, with 18 bases left between them. The CDR3 contains 15 residues. The germline gives CDR1 KGHDR, CDR2 SFDVKD. CDR3 in amino acids: CAMELPTEYQETQYF. DNA for the CDR3: TGTGCCATGGAACTACCGACAGAATACCAAGAGACCCAGTACTTC.

This clone was detected only a few times. V and J are TRBV4-3 and TRBJ2-2, with 9 bases lining up with TRBD1. V was clipped by 0 bases and J by 5 bases; unmatched bases: 7. The CDR3 covers 17 residues. Germline V gene lookup returns CDR1 LGHNA and CDR2 YSLEER. The CDR3 bases are TGCGCCAGCAGCCAAGAGAGGACAGGGGCTGAGACCGGGGAGCTGTTTTTT. Amino acid sequence: CASSQERTGAETGELFF.

This sequence joins TRBV7-6 and TRBJ2-2; 8 nucleotides line up with TRBD1. CDR3 length: 16 amino acids. Per germline, CDR1 SGHVS and CDR2 FNYEAQ. The V gene end was trimmed by 1 base and the J gene end by 1 base; junction bases not matched to a gene: 2. CDR3 sequence (DNA): TGTGCCAGCAGCTTAGGGACAGGGCTGAACACCGGGGAGCTGTTTTTT. Amino acids: CASSLGTGLNTGELFF.

V and J are TRBV10-1 and TRBJ2-1; perhaps TRBD2 as D (7 bases). Germline CDR1 is WNHNN and CDR2 is SYGVQD (reference sequence). V was pared by 0 bases and J by 2 bases, with 8 bases between. The CDR3 has 15 amino acids. Here the CDR3 DNA reads TGCGCCAGCAGTGAGTCGGGGGGGCCCTACAATGAGCAGTTCTTC. Translation: CASSESGGPYNEQFF.

The chain combines TRBV19 with TRBJ1-1; D ambiguous. From germline, CDR1 is LNHDA and CDR2 SQIVND (reference sequence). Trimming stripped 1 base from V and 5 bases from J, with 26 bases between. The CDR3 sequence is 19 residues long. Here the CDR3 DNA reads TGTGCCAGTAGTATAGGATATCGCGGGTATTTGGCGAATGGGACTGAAGCTTTCTTT. It translates to CASSIGYRGYLANGTEAFF. Drawing the rest from reference TRBV19 and TRBJ1-1, the complete variable domain is DGGITQSPKYLFRKEGQNVTLSCEQNLNHDAMYWYRQDPGQGLRLIYYSQIVNDFQKGDIAEGYSVSREKKESFPLTVTSAQKNPTAFYLCASSIGYRGYLANGTEAFFGQGTRLTVV.

This sequence joins TRBV7-2 and TRBJ2-1, with a possible D match to TRBD2 (6 bases). Trimming shortened V by 5 bases and J by 8 bases, and 16 bases separated the two germline ends. Germline CDR1 reads SGHTA; CDR2 reads FQGNSA. The CDR3 covers 14 residues. The CDR3 protein is CASSTGVAAHEQFF. The CDR3 nucleotides read TGTGCCAGCAGCACAGGAGTAGCGGCTCATGAGCAGTTCTTC. Variable domain in full (rest from reference TRBV7-2 and TRBJ2-1): GAGVSQSPSNKVTEKGKDVELRCDPISGHTALYWYRQSLGQGLEFLIYFQGNSAPDKSGLPSDRFSAERTGGSVSTLTIQRTQQEDSAVYLCASSTGVAAHEQFFGPGTRLTVL.

The chain couples TRBV19 to TRBJ1-6; D ambiguous. Trimming took 4 bases from V and 0 from J, leaving 16 bases between them. The germline V gene has CDR1 LNHDA and CDR2 SQIVND (reference sequence). The CDR3 is made up of 18 amino acids. The CDR3 region has the DNA TGTGCCAGTAGTACGTCTCTTTGGTCGAGCTCCTATAATTCACCCCTCCACTTT. Translated: CASSTSLWSSSYNSPLHF.

This chain connects TRBV19 to TRBJ2-5; 7 bases are a match to TRBD2. This CDR3 is built from 13 residues. Germline CDR1 is LNHDA and CDR2 is SQIVND (reference sequence). V shed 6 bases and J 4 bases; nucleotides not matched to a gene: 5. CDR3 coding DNA: TGTGCCAGTAGACCGACTAGCCGAGAGACCCAGTACTTC. Protein sequence: CASRPTSRETQYF. Looking up the rest from reference TRBV19 and TRBJ2-5 gives the full variable domain: DGGITQSPKYLFRKEGQNVTLSCEQNLNHDAMYWYRQDPGQGLRLIYYSQIVNDFQKGDIAEGYSVSREKKESFPLTVTSAQKNPTAFYLCASRPTSRETQYFGPGTRLLVL.

The rearrangement joins TRBV6-2 or TRBV6-3 to TRBJ1-3; unclear D gene. Germline V gene lookup returns CDR1 MNHEY and CDR2 SVGEGT. With 6 bases removed from V and 4 bases from J, the gap between germline ends came to 10 bases. The CDR3 totals 13 residues. In DNA, the CDR3 is TGTGCCAGCAGCTATACGTCAGGAAACACCATATATTTT. Translated: CASSYTSGNTIYF.

The gene calls are TRBV7-2 and TRBJ1-3; a weak D match, TRBD1 (5 bases). Trimming stripped 5 bases from V and 4 bases from J, with 15 bases between. The CDR3 has 15 amino acids. CDR1 and CDR2 from the germline V gene are SGHTA and FQGNSA. The CDR3 bases are TGTGCCAGCAGCCCTACCGGGACCCCAGGAAACACCATATATTTT. Residues: CASSPTGTPGNTIYF. The full variable domain, with the rest looked up from reference TRBV7-2 and TRBJ1-3, is GAGVSQSPSNKVTEKGKDVELRCDPISGHTALYWYRQSLGQGLEFLIYFQGNSAPDKSGLPSDRFSAERTGGSVSTLTIQRTQQEDSAVYLCASSPTGTPGNTIYFGEGSWLTVV.

The J gene is TRBJ2-6, the V gene TRBV6-2 or TRBV6-3, with D possibly matching TRBD2 (5 bases). The V end lost 1 base, the J end lost 2 bases, and 12 bases lay between the germline ends. Germline CDR1 is MNHEY and CDR2 is SVGEGT. This CDR3 contains 17 residues. CDR3 nucleotide sequence: TGTGCCAGCAGTTACTGGGGATACGGGGCTGGGGCCAACGTCCTGACTTTC. This gives the protein CASSYWGYGAGANVLTF.

The CDR3 coding sequence is TGTGCCAGCACAACCAGGGGACCTAGCACAGATACGCAGTATTTT. It is translated as CASTTRGPSTDTQYF. V is TRBV28 and J is TRBJ2-3; a weak D match, TRBD1 (6 bases). V was pared by 7 bases and J by 0 bases, with 14 bases between. This CDR3 has 15 residues. CDR1 MDHEN and CDR2 SYDVKM come from the germline V gene.

Concerning this clone: The sample carries other DNA sequences with the same CDR3. The J gene is TRBJ2-2, the V gene TRBV19, with D maybe TRBD2 (5 bases). V lost 3 bases to trimming and J lost 5 bases, with 25 bases between them. CDR1 and CDR2 (germline): LNHDA, SQIVND (reference sequence). This CDR3 has 19 amino acids. CDR3 in amino acids: CASSIHYTRGGRYTGELFF. The CDR3 nucleotides read TGTGCCAGTAGTATCCATTATACTAGAGGAGGACGGTATACCGGGGAGCTGTTTTTT.

V gene TRBV25-1 combines with J gene TRBJ1-4, with TRBD1 as a possible D gene (5 bases). V lost 4 bases to trimming and J lost 7 bases, with 7 bases between them. Germline values: CDR1 MGHDK, CDR2 SYGVNS. CDR3 length: 12 amino acids. For the CDR3, the DNA is TGTGCCAGCAGTGCGGGGACTGAAAAACTGTTTTTT. Translated: CASSAGTEKLFF.

The chain couples TRBV7-9 to TRBJ1-2; D remains ambiguous. Germline V gene lookup returns CDR1 SEHNR and CDR2 FQNEAQ (reference sequence). V lost 5 bases and J 4 bases, leaving 11 bases between the germline ends. The CDR3 spans 13 residues. As DNA, the CDR3 is TGTGCCAGCAGCCGGACCGAAAGCTATGGCTACACCTTC. Its translation: CASSRTESYGYTF.

The rearrangement uses TRBV18 and TRBJ1-1, with D unresolved. CDR1 is KGHSH and CDR2 is LQKENI in the germline V gene. V shed 2 bases and J shed 1 base, with 5 bases lying between them. The CDR3 has 13 amino acids. The DNA of the CDR3 is TGTGCCAGCTCACCATCTGGGAACACTGAAGCTTTCTTT. Translating gives CASSPSGNTEAFF.

This clone was recorded only once. The V and J genes are TRBV7-2 and TRBJ1-2, with D perhaps matching TRBD1 (6 bases). CDR1 SGHTA and CDR2 FQGNSA come from the germline V gene. V was cut by 5 bases and J by 4 bases, with 11 bases left in between. This CDR3 has 13 amino acids. In DNA, the CDR3 is TGTGCCAGCAGCCCGACAGGACTCTATGGCTACACCTTC. Protein: CASSPTGLYGYTF.

V is TRBV10-2 and J is TRBJ2-7; D remains unclear. The CDR3 covers 13 residues. Per the germline V gene, CDR1 is WSHSY and CDR2 is SAAADI. V lost 3 bases and J lost 3, with 9 bases in between. CDR3 bases: TGCGCCAGCAGTGACCATCTTGTCTACGAGCAGTACTTC. Translated, it gives CASSDHLVYEQYF.

The V and J genes are TRBV7-9 and TRBJ1-1, with D perhaps matching TRBD1 (5 bases). Trimming stripped 1 base from V and 4 bases from J, with 7 bases between. The germline gives CDR1 SEHNR, CDR2 FQNEAQ (reference sequence). This CDR3 comprises 13 residues. The CDR3 nucleotides read TGTGCCAGCAGCTTAGGAGGGACCACTGAAGCTTTCTTT. Amino acids: CASSLGGTTEAFF.

The rearrangement joins TRBV28 to TRBJ2-3, with D tentatively TRBD1 or TRBD2 (6 bases each). The CDR3 is made up of 13 amino acids. V dropped 11 bases and J dropped 0 bases, with 12 bases sitting between them. CDR1 is MDHEN, CDR2 SYDVKM, per germline. CDR3 in amino acids: CAHRGLSTDTQYF. CDR3 coding DNA: TGTGCCCATCGGGGGCTTAGCACAGATACGCAGTATTTT.

The V call is TRBV7-3, the J call TRBJ1-1; 7 bases are a match to TRBD1. Germline V CDR1 and CDR2: SGHTA, FQGTGA. The CDR3 has 15 amino acids. Germline trimming cut 2 bases from V and 4 bases from J; bases unmatched to any gene: 7. CDR3 bases: TGTGCCAGCAGCTTAGAGGGGGCGCCAGTCACTGAAGCTTTCTTT. Its translation: CASSLEGAPVTEAFF.

The chain links TRBV16 to TRBJ2-1; 9 positions match TRBD1. CDR3 length equals 13 residues. The V gene's germline CDR1 is KGHSY and CDR2 FQNENV. V trimming: 2 bases; J trimming: 7 bases; junction bases outside the gene matches: 0. CDR3 protein: CASSQGTGNEQFF. CDR3 DNA: TGTGCCAGCAGCCAAGGGACAGGGAATGAGCAGTTCTTC.

The chain links TRBV19 to TRBJ1-1; 8 bases map to TRBD1. Trimming cost V 6 bases and J 1 base; bases outside gene matches: 10. This CDR3 contains 16 residues. The germline CDR1 and CDR2 sequences are LNHDA and SQIVND (reference sequence). CDR3 coding DNA: TGTGCCAGTAGGCCAACCTACAGGGGGGAGAACACTGAAGCTTTCTTT. Translating gives CASRPTYRGENTEAFF.

In its sample, this clone was seen a few times. The V gene is TRBV13, the J gene TRBJ2-1; 7 nucleotides match TRBD1. This CDR3 is 13 amino acids long. CDR1 is PRHDT, CDR2 FYEKMQ, per germline (reference sequence). V gave up 2 bases and J gave up 12 bases; unmatched junction bases: 7. CDR3 sequence: CASSLPGTVVQFF. In DNA, the CDR3 is TGTGCCAGCAGCTTACCCGGGACAGTGGTGCAGTTCTTC. The full variable domain, completed using reference TRBV13 and TRBJ2-1, is AAGVIQSPRHLIKEKRETATLKCYPIPRHDTVYWYQQGPGQDPQFLISFYEKMQSDKGSIPDRFSAQQFSDYHSELNMSSLELGDSALYFCASSLPGTVVQFFGPGTRLTVL.

This clone occurred a few times. The chain employs TRBV6-5 and TRBJ2-2; D is uncertain. CDR1 and CDR2 from the germline V gene are MNHEY and SVGAGI. The CDR3 extends over 15 amino acids. V lost 2 bases and J lost 4, with 11 bases in between. The CDR3 DNA follows: TGTGCCAGCAGTTACGGCCAGATTGCCACCGGGGAGCTGTTTTTT. This gives the protein CASSYGQIATGELFF.